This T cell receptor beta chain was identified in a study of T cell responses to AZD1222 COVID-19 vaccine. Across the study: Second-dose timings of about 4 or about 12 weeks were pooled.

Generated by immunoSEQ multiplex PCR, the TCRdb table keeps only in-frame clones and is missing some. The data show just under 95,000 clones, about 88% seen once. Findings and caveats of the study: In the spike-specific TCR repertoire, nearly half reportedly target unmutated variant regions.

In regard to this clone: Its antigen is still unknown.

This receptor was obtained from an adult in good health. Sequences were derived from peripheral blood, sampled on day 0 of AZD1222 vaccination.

The DNA of the CDR3 is TGTGCCAGCAGCCAGACCACCGGGGCCTCCTACGAGCAGTACTTC. Protein sequence: CASSQTTGASYEQYF. The V call is TRBV7-2, the J call TRBJ2-7, with D perhaps TRBD1 or TRBD2 (5 bases each). Per the germline V gene, CDR1 is SGHTA and CDR2 is FQGNSA. The germline V and J ends were trimmed by 5 bases and 0 bases, with 14 bases remaining between them. The CDR3 consists of 15 residues.